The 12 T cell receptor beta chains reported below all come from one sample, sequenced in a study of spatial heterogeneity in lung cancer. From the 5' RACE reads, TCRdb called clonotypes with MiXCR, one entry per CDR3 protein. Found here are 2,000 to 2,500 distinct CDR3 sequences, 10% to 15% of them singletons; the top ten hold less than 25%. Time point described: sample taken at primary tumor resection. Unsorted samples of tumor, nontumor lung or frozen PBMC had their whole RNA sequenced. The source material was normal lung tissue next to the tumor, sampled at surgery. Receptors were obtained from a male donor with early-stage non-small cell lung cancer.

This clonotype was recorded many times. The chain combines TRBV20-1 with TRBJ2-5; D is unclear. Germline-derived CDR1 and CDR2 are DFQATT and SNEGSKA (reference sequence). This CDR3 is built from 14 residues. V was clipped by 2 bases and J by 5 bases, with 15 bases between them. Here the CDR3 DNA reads TGCAGTGCTAGAAGCTCGGGTGGGTTGGAGACCCAGTACTTC. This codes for CSARSSGGLETQYF.

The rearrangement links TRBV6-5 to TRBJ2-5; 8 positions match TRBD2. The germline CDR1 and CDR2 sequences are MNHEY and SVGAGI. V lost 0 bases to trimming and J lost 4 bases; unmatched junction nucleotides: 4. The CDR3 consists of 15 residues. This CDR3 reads CASSYSGTRAETQYF. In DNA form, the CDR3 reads TGTGCCAGCAGTTACTCCGGGACTAGAGCAGAGACCCAGTACTTC.

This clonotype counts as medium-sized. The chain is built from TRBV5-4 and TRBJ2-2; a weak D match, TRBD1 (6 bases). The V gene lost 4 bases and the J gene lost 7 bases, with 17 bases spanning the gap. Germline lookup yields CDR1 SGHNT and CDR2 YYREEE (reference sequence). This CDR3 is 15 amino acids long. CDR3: CASSPGQGWSGELFF. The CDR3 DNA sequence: TGTGCCAGCAGCCCGGGGCAGGGGTGGAGCGGGGAGCTGTTTTTT.

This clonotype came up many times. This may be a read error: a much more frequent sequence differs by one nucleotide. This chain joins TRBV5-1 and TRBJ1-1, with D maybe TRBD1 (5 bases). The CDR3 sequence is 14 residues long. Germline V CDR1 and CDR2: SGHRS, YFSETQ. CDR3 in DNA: TGCGTCAGCGAGGTTGGAAGGGGAAACACTGAAGCTTTCTTT. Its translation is CVSEVGRGNTEAFF.

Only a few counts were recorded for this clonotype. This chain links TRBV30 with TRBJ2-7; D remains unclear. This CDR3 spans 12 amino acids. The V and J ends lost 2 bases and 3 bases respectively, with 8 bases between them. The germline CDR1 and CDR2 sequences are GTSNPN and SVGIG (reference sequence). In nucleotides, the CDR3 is TGTGCCTGGAGTCCCAGAAACTACGAGCAGTACTTC. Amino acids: CAWSPRNYEQYF.

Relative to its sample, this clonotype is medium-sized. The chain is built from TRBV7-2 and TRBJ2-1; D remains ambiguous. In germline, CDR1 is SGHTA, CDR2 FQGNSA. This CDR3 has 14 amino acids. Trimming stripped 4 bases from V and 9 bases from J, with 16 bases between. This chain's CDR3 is CASSSNPALGEQFF. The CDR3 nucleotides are TGTGCCAGCAGCTCTAATCCTGCCCTCGGTGAGCAGTTCTTC.

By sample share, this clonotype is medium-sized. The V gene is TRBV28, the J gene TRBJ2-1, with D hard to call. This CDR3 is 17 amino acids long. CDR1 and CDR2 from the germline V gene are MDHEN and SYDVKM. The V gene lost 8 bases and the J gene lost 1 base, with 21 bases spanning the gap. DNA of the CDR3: TGTGCCAGCGGACCTCAGTCCCCTGTTAAATCCTACAATGAGCAGTTCTTC. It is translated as CASGPQSPVKSYNEQFF. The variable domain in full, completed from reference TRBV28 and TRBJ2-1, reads DVKVTQSSRYLVKRTGEKVFLECVQDMDHENMFWYRQDPGLGLRLIYFSYDVKMKEKGDIPEGYSVSREKKERFSLILESASTNQTSMYLCASGPQSPVKSYNEQFFGPGTRLTVL.

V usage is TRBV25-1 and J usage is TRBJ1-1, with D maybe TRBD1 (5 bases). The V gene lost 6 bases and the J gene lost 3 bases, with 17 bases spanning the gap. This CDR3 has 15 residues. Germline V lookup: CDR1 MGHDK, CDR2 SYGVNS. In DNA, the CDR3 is TGTGCCAGCAGGACGGCACCCCCAGGGCACACTGAAGCTTTCTTT. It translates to CASRTAPPGHTEAFF.

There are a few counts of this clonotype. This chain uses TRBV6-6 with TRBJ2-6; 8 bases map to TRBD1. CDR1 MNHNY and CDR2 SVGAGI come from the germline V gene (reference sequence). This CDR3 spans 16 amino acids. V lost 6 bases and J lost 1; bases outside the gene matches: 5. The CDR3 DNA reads TGTGCCAGCAGACGGACAGGGAGATCTGGGGCCAACGTCCTGACTTTC. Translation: CASRRTGRSGANVLTF.

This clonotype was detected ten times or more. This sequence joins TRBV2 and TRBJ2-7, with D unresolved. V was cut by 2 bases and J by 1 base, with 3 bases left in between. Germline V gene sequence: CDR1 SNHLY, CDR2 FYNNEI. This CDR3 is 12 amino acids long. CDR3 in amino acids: CASSERSYEQYF. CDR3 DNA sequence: TGTGCCAGCAGTGAACGGTCCTACGAGCAGTACTTC.

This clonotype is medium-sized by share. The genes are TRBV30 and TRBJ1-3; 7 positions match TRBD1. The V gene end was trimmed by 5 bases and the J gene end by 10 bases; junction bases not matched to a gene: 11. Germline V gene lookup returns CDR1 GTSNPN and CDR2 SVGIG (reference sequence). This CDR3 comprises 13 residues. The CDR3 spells CAWVDRETGTIYF. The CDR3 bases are TGTGCCTGGGTCGACAGGGAAACAGGGACCATATATTTT.

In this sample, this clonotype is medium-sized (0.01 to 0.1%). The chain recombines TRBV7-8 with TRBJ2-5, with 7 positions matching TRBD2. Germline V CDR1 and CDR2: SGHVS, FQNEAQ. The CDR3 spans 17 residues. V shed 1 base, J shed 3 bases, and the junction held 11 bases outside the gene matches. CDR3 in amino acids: CASSLVRESRAEETQYF. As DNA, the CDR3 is TGTGCCAGCAGCTTAGTGCGGGAGTCCCGGGCAGAAGAGACCCAGTACTTC.